The 16 T cell receptor beta chains reported below all come from one sample, sequenced in a study of beta chain features in type 1 diabetes. As every portion of the isolated RNA was reverse transcribed, the sequencing read expressed TCRB transcripts. Profiling relied on immunoSEQ multiplex PCR, and the TCRdb table lists in-frame clones only, not all of them. The table lists roughly 170,000 clones, 13% of them singletons. Sequences were obtained from central memory CD4+ T cells from blood. The receptor set was obtained from a woman aged 18-29 years in good health.

This clone has only a few counts. The rearrangement uses TRBV29-1 and TRBJ2-7; 12 nucleotides agree with TRBD1. Germline-derived CDR1 and CDR2 are SQVTM and ANQGSEA. This CDR3 is built from 13 residues. V trimming: 5 bases; J trimming: 9 bases; junction bases outside the gene matches: 8. In DNA form, the CDR3 reads TGCAGCGTTCGGGGGACAGGGGGCTCGTTGCAGTACTTC. It specifies CSVRGTGGSLQYF.

This clone occurred a few times. CDR3: CAWDNRGRETQYF. CDR3 coding DNA: TGTGCCTGGGATAACAGGGGGCGAGAGACCCAGTACTTC. This sequence joins TRBV30 and TRBJ2-5; TRBD1 matches 9 bases. J lost 4 bases, V lost 5 bases, and 5 bases had no gene match. The CDR3 has 13 residues. Germline lookup yields CDR1 GTSNPN and CDR2 SVGIG (reference sequence).

This clone was picked up a small number of times. Other DNA sequences in the sample encode the same CDR3. V gene TRBV11-3 combines with J gene TRBJ1-1, with D possibly TRBD1 on 5 matching bases. V lost 3 bases, J lost 1 base, and 6 bases lay in between. CDR3 length equals 13 residues. Germline V gene data show CDR1 as SGHNT and CDR2 as YENEEA. CDR3 region: CASSLGGNTEAFF. CDR3 nucleotides: TGTGCCAGCAGCTTGGGGGGGAACACTGAAGCTTTCTTT.

This clone was recorded a few times. This sequence joins TRBV9 and TRBJ2-2, with 12 bases that match TRBD2. There are 16 residues in the CDR3. V trimming: 4 bases; J trimming: 8 bases; junction bases outside the gene matches: 9. CDR1 and CDR2 from the germline V gene are SGDLS and YYNGEE. The CDR3 reads CASSTQLAGGRGELFF. DNA of the CDR3: TGTGCCAGCAGCACCCAACTAGCGGGAGGCCGAGGGGAGCTGTTTTTT.

J is TRBJ1-1 and V is TRBV7-3, with 8 bases matching TRBD1. The CDR3 is made up of 14 amino acids. The germline V gene has CDR1 SGHTA and CDR2 FQGTGA. Trimming cost V 2 bases and J 4 bases; bases outside gene matches: 3. CDR3 nucleotide sequence: TGTGCCAGCAGCTTAGACAGGGGAGTCACTGAAGCTTTCTTT. Amino acid sequence: CASSLDRGVTEAFF.

The CDR3 bases are TGCAGCTCTTCCTCAGCGGGAGGGCAAGAGACCCAGTACTTC. This sequence encodes CSSSSAGGQETQYF. The gene calls are TRBV29-1 and TRBJ2-5; TRBD2 aligns across 10 bases. With V trimmed by 8 bases and J by 2 bases, 8 bases remained unmatched. The CDR3 loop spans 14 amino acids. CDR1 and CDR2 (germline): SQVTM, ANQGSEA. Combining the CDR3 with reference TRBV29-1 and TRBJ2-5 gives the whole variable domain SAVISQKPSRDICQRGTSLTIQCQVDSQVTMMFWYRQQPGQSLTLIATANQGSEATYESGFVIDKFPISRPNLTFSTLTVSNMSPEDSSIYLCSSSSAGGQETQYFGPGTRLLVL.

This clone was detected only a few times. The J gene is TRBJ2-1, the V gene TRBV18, with TRBD1 identical over 8 bases. The V gene end was trimmed by 1 base and the J gene end by 10 bases; junction bases not matched to a gene: 12. The CDR3 contains 16 residues. Germline CDR1 is KGHSH and CDR2 is LQKENI. The CDR3 protein is CASSPLSRQGAVEQFF. The CDR3 DNA is TGTGCCAGCTCACCACTGAGCAGGCAGGGGGCTGTGGAGCAGTTCTTC. The variable domain in full, with the rest retrieved from reference TRBV18 and TRBJ2-1, is NAGVMQNPRHLVRRRGQEARLRCSPMKGHSHVYWYRQLPEEGLKFMVYLQKENIIDESGMPKERFSAEFPKEGPSILRIQQVVRGDSAAYFCASSPLSRQGAVEQFFGPGTRLTVL.

V usage is TRBV10-3 and J usage is TRBJ2-1, with TRBD2 identical over 7 bases. The V segment lost 5 bases and the J segment 0 bases; nucleotides outside the gene matches: 10. The CDR3 consists of 17 residues. Germline assignment: CDR1 ENHRY and CDR2 SYGVKD. CDR3 sequence reads: CAISPASGSSSYNEQFF. The CDR3 nucleotides read TGTGCCATCAGTCCGGCTAGCGGCTCGAGCTCCTACAATGAGCAGTTCTTC.

A few counts support this clone. The chain recombines TRBV5-1 with TRBJ1-1; 9 bases fit TRBD1. Germline-derived CDR1 and CDR2 are SGHRS and YFSETQ. V dropped 9 bases and J dropped 4; count of bases not matched to a gene: 7. The CDR3 totals 13 residues. CDR3 sequence (DNA): TGCGCCACCTCGCGGGACAGGGTCACTGAAGCTTTCTTT. Its translation is CATSRDRVTEAFF.

This clone was counted between two and nine times. This rearrangement joins TRBV4-3 to TRBJ2-3, with 11 bases that match TRBD1. Germline V gene data show CDR1 as LGHNA and CDR2 as YSLEER. The junction had 18 bases not matched to a gene; V was cut back by 0 bases and J by 1 base. This CDR3 has 22 residues. The CDR3 loop is CASSQEIMRTGGSGYGTDTQYF. The CDR3, as DNA: TGCGCCAGCAGCCAAGAAATCATGCGGACAGGGGGCTCTGGGTATGGCACAGATACGCAGTATTTT.

V and J are TRBV30 and TRBJ1-5, with D hard to call. V was cut by 0 bases and J by 4 bases, with 13 bases left in between. The germline V gene encodes CDR1 GTSNPN and CDR2 SVGIG (reference sequence). The CDR3 extends over 15 amino acids. The CDR3 DNA is TGTGCCTGGAGTGTACGATCACAGCTTAATCAGCCCCAGCATTTT. The encoded protein is CAWSVRSQLNQPQHF.

At least ten counts were recorded for this clone. The chain couples TRBV5-1 to TRBJ2-2; 7 bases are a match to TRBD2. This CDR3 is 16 amino acids long. Germline CDR1 reads SGHRS; CDR2 reads YFSETQ. Losses at the gene ends were 0 bases for V and 4 bases for J; bases not matched to a gene: 6. The CDR3 sequence is CASSLGSGTITGELFF. Here the CDR3 DNA reads TGCGCCAGCAGCTTGGGCAGCGGGACTATCACCGGGGAGCTGTTTTTT.

This clone was picked up a small number of times. The J gene is TRBJ2-1, the V gene TRBV7-2; tentative D call: TRBD2 (6 bases). Germline loops: CDR1 SGHTA, CDR2 FQGNSA. The CDR3 is made up of 13 amino acids. With 2 bases removed from V and 8 bases from J, the gap between germline ends came to 10 bases. CDR3 protein: CASSLTWGDEQFF. Written as DNA, the CDR3 is TGTGCCAGCAGCTTAACGTGGGGGGATGAGCAGTTCTTC.

This clone appeared a few times. V is TRBV29-1 and J is TRBJ2-7; TRBD2 is a possible D gene (5 bases). The V gene lost 7 bases and the J gene lost 6 bases, with 16 bases spanning the gap. The V gene's germline CDR1 is SQVTM and CDR2 ANQGSEA. The CDR3 consists of 12 residues. The CDR3 nucleotides read TGCAGCGACTTACACTCAGGAGGCGAGCAGTACTTC. Its translation: CSDLHSGGEQYF.

The chain combines TRBV4-1 with TRBJ2-1, with 14 bases lining up with TRBD2. The V gene end was trimmed by 5 bases and the J gene end by 9 bases; junction bases not matched to a gene: 15. The CDR3 covers 18 residues. Per the germline V gene, CDR1 is MGHRA and CDR2 is YSYEKL. The chain's CDR3 is CASSSVDMGLAGDGEQFF. DNA for the CDR3: TGCGCCAGCAGCTCCGTCGACATGGGACTAGCGGGAGACGGTGAGCAGTTCTTC.

Notes on this clone: Distinct nucleotide sequences in the sample also encode this CDR3. The chain is built from TRBV30 and TRBJ1-5; perhaps TRBD1 as D (5 bases). V lost 5 bases to trimming and J lost 4 bases, with 12 bases between them. Germline V gene sequence: CDR1 GTSNPN, CDR2 SVGIG (reference sequence). The CDR3 has 13 amino acids. CDR3 sequence: CAWDARGNQPQHF. The DNA for the CDR3 is TGTGCCTGGGACGCCCGGGGGAATCAGCCCCAGCATTTT. The complete variable domain, with remaining parts taken from reference TRBV30 and TRBJ1-5, reads SQTIHQWPATLVQPVGSPLSLECTVEGTSNPNLYWYRQAAGRGLQLLFYSVGIGQISSEVPQNLSASRPQDRQFILSSKKLLLSDSGFYLCAWDARGNQPQHFGDGTRLSIL.